The 19 T cell receptor beta chains below all came from one sample that was sequenced in a study of human T cells and chemical hapten exposure. Time point meaning: patch test 1, 2 weeks after DPC sensitization. The treatment: therapeutic diphenylcyclopropenone sensitization with weekly scalp DPC. From the RACE reads, TCRdb called clonotypes with MiXCR, one entry per CDR3 protein. The sample yields roughly 380,000 distinct CDR3 sequences, more than 4.5% seen once. Source: whole blood, taken in connection with sensitization to the hapten diphenylcyclopropenone (DPC). The receptors derive from a woman between 45 and 60 years old with alopecia areata. Some clones in this sample may be carry-over from other donors' samples.

This clonotype showed up just a few times. The V call is TRBV12-3 or TRBV12-4, the J call TRBJ1-5; D perhaps matches TRBD1 (6 bases). Trimming pared 4 bases from V and 7 bases from J, leaving 11 bases between. The CDR3 covers 13 residues. CDR3 bases: TGTGCCAGCAGTTGGAGAGGGGGGCAGCCCCAGCATTTT. Its translation: CASSWRGGQPQHF.

In its sample, this clonotype was seen many times. The gene calls are TRBV28 and TRBJ2-7; D assignment may be TRBD1 or TRBD2 (5 bases each). The length of the CDR3 is 16 residues. Germline V CDR1 and CDR2: MDHEN, SYDVKM. V was pared by 5 bases and J by 1 base, with 18 bases between. CDR3: CASSITTAWGSYEQYF. The DNA of the CDR3 is TGTGCCAGCAGTATTACGACAGCCTGGGGGTCCTACGAGCAGTACTTC. The full variable domain, completed using reference TRBV28 and TRBJ2-7, is DVKVTQSSRYLVKRTGEKVFLECVQDMDHENMFWYRQDPGLGLRLIYFSYDVKMKEKGDIPEGYSVSREKKERFSLILESASTNQTSMYLCASSITTAWGSYEQYFGPGTRLTVT.

This clonotype was seen many times. The gene calls are TRBV12-3 or TRBV12-4 and TRBJ1-5; D may be TRBD1 (5 bases). The CDR3 spans 15 residues. Trimming cost V 6 bases and J 1 base, with 13 bases left between them. CDR3 nucleotides: TGTGCCAGCAGACATAAGGGGTTAAGCAATCAGCCCCAGCATTTT. This codes for CASRHKGLSNQPQHF.

At least ten counts were recorded for this clonotype. V is TRBV3-1 and J is TRBJ2-7; D remains unclear. CDR3 length equals 16 residues. V was shortened by 0 bases and J by 7 bases, with 19 bases between the two germline ends. Germline CDR1 is LGHDT and CDR2 is YNNKEL (reference sequence). The CDR3 DNA follows: TGTGCCAGCAGCCAAGAGGGCACCTCCTACGTAAGGGAGCAGTACTTC. It specifies CASSQEGTSYVREQYF.

CDR3 region: CSAEGLAGVRDTQYF. The DNA for the CDR3 is TGCAGTGCCGAGGGACTAGCGGGAGTTAGAGATACGCAGTATTTT. The V and J genes are TRBV20-1 and TRBJ2-3, with TRBD2 matching 14 bases. Unmatched junction bases numbered 7, after V lost 6 bases and J lost 5 bases. Germline V lookup: CDR1 DFQATT, CDR2 SNEGSKA (reference sequence). This CDR3 spans 15 amino acids.

The chain recombines TRBV7-9 with TRBJ1-1; 7 bases fit TRBD1. The CDR3 is made up of 12 amino acids. After removal of 7 bases from V and 6 bases from J, the junction contained 5 bases not matched to a gene. Looked up from germline, CDR1 is SEHNR and CDR2 is FQNEAQ (reference sequence). CDR3 DNA: TGTGCCAGCATGAATCAGGGGGCTGAAGCTTTCTTT. It translates to CASMNQGAEAFF.

This sequence joins TRBV5-6 and TRBJ2-5; D is possibly TRBD2 (7 bases). Trimming left V 3 bases short and J 4 bases short, with 10 bases between. This CDR3 has 13 residues. Germline CDR1 is SGHDT and CDR2 is YYEEEE. The CDR3 DNA reads as TGTGCCAGCAGCTGGGGGGGCGGAGAGACCCAGTACTTC. Its protein is CASSWGGGETQYF.

The chain's CDR3 is CASSSTPPGTDPYEQYF. CDR3 coding DNA: TGTGCCAGCAGCTCCACACCCCCCGGGACAGACCCCTACGAGCAGTACTTC. This sequence joins TRBV7-2 and TRBJ2-7, with TRBD1 identical over 7 bases. This CDR3 region has 17 residues. V was clipped by 4 bases and J by 2 bases; unmatched bases: 14. Germline values: CDR1 SGHTA, CDR2 FQGNSA.

Ten or more counts support this clonotype. V and J are TRBV5-6 and TRBJ2-3; D is uncertain. This CDR3 region has 11 residues. Germline V gene lookup returns CDR1 SGHDT and CDR2 YYEEEE. With 5 bases removed from V and 6 bases from J, the gap between germline ends came to 7 bases. The CDR3 protein is CASSFIDTQYF. The CDR3 coding sequence is TGTGCCAGCAGTTTTATCGATACGCAGTATTTT.

As for this clonotype: A much larger clone sits a single nucleotide away, making a read error possible. The chain combines TRBV28 with TRBJ2-7; 8 nucleotides line up with TRBD2. CDR1 is MDHEN and CDR2 is SYDVKM in the germline V gene. The CDR3 extends over 14 amino acids. CDR3 bases: TGTGTCAGCAGTTTCCCCGGGGGGGCCTACGAGCAGTACTTC. Translated, it gives CVSSFPGGAYEQYF.

This clonotype was seen at least ten times. The chain employs TRBV29-1 and TRBJ1-1, with TRBD1 as a possible D gene (6 bases). Germline V gene sequence: CDR1 SQVTM, CDR2 ANQGSEA. Trimming removed 7 bases from V and 4 bases from J, with 10 bases in between. The CDR3 spans 11 residues. CDR3 sequence reads: CSADSSTEAFF. CDR3 bases: TGCAGCGCGGACAGTAGCACTGAAGCTTTCTTT.

This clonotype occurred many times. The chain links TRBV11-2 to TRBJ1-3, with D unclear. The CDR3 sequence is 14 residues long. Trimming pared 1 base from V and 10 bases from J, leaving 14 bases between. Germline values: CDR1 SGHAT, CDR2 FQNNGV. CDR3 DNA sequence: TGTGCCAGCAGCTTAGTGGGCCTGGCGGAGACCATATATTTT. Translating gives CASSLVGLAETIYF.

This clonotype occurred many times. The chain couples TRBV12-3 or TRBV12-4 to TRBJ2-7, with a tentative D call TRBD1 (6 bases). V lost 6 bases and J lost 2, with 14 bases in between. The length of the CDR3 is 14 residues. In DNA form, the CDR3 reads TGTGCCAGCAGCCCCGGGACATCCGCCTACGAGCAGTACTTC. It translates to CASSPGTSAYEQYF.

This clonotype was counted ten times or more. The chain combines TRBV10-3 with TRBJ2-7; D remains ambiguous. CDR1 and CDR2 from the germline V gene are ENHRY and SYGVKD. V was pared by 3 bases and J by 4 bases, with 13 bases between. The CDR3 sequence is 14 residues long. CDR3 coding DNA: TGTGCCATCAGTGACGGTGTTAGGATTTACGAGCAGTACTTC. Its protein product is CAISDGVRIYEQYF.

There are a few counts of this clonotype. The V call is TRBV28, the J call TRBJ1-2, with D unclear. V shed 3 bases and J shed 5 bases, with 13 bases lying between them. The CDR3 is 14 amino acids. CDR1 and CDR2 (germline): MDHEN, SYDVKM. The CDR3 protein is CASSFEPPSYGYTF. For the CDR3, the DNA is TGTGCCAGCAGTTTCGAACCCCCCTCATATGGCTACACCTTC.

This clonotype was observed a few times. The chain combines TRBV2 with TRBJ1-5; 9 positions agree with TRBD1. The germline V gene encodes CDR1 SNHLY and CDR2 FYNNEI. The CDR3 sequence is 15 residues long. J lost 1 base, V lost 6 bases, and 4 bases had no gene match. Written as DNA, the CDR3 is TGTGCCAGCAGGTACGACAGGGGGAGCAATCAGCCCCAGCATTTT. Translated: CASRYDRGSNQPQHF.

This clonotype has a handful of counts. This chain connects TRBV5-5 to TRBJ1-1; D perhaps matches TRBD1 (6 bases). V lost 0 bases to trimming and J lost 0 bases, with 12 bases between them. Germline V lookup: CDR1 SGHKS, CDR2 YYEKEE (reference sequence). The CDR3 extends over 16 amino acids. The CDR3 bases are TGTGCCAGCAGCTTGGCGGGGGCGTTAATGAACACTGAAGCTTTCTTT. Amino acids: CASSLAGALMNTEAFF.

This clonotype was seen ten or more times. The rearrangement links TRBV2 to TRBJ2-1; no clear D gene. From germline, CDR1 is SNHLY and CDR2 FYNNEI. Trimming removed 6 bases at V and 11 bases at J, with 8 bases between. The CDR3 totals 10 residues. The CDR3 spells CASRGRKQFF. DNA of the CDR3: TGTGCCAGCAGGGGTCGGAAGCAGTTCTTC.

This clonotype was counted many times. V and J are TRBV6-6 and TRBJ1-6; 7 positions match TRBD1. Trimming took 7 bases from V and 9 from J; bases not matched to a gene: 9. Germline loops: CDR1 MNHNY, CDR2 SVGAGI (reference sequence). The CDR3 contains 14 residues. DNA for the CDR3: TGTGCCAGCAACCGACAGGGCGGAAGTTCACCCCTCCACTTT. This sequence encodes CASNRQGGSSPLHF.